This is a list of T cell receptor beta chains from one sample in a study of identical twins. TCRdb passed the 5' RACE reads through MiXCR, listing each CDR3 protein once. The table shows around 490,000 distinct CDR3 sequences, with around 20% occurring only once. The sample was also linked to a second study, of yellow fever vaccine responses in identical twins.

Sequences were obtained from CD4+ T cells sorted from blood. The receptors were gathered from a woman aged 18 to 35 in good health. The CDR3 runs from the conserved cysteine through the conserved F or W.

>TRBJ2-1|TRBV20-1
CCARDPELALINEQFF
>TRBJ2-7|TRBV20-1
CSARDVYEQYF
>TRBJ1-2|TRBV2
CASRQGLYGYTF
>TRBJ2-2|TRBV11-2
CASSPSRAGELFF
>TRBJ2-1|TRBV4-1
CASSQVVASGGNEQFF
>TRBJ2-6|TRBV7-8
CASRAGLLGANVLTF
>TRBJ2-3|TRBV7-9
CASSLLSGGRGDTQYF
>TRBJ2-3|TRBV20-1
CSAISALHLSGVSADTQYF
>TRBJ2-2|TRBV2
CASSVPGQGFAGELFF
>TRBJ2-1|TRBV5-1
CASSLTQGVNNEQFF
>TRBJ2-7|TRBV2
CASSALARSSYEQYF
>TRBJ2-5|TRBV29-1
CSAGSLIMETQYF
>TRBJ1-4|TRBV7-6
CASSLSGVNEKLFF
>TRBJ1-1|TRBV12-3/TRBV12-4
CASRRTGKNTEAFF
>TRBJ2-7|TRBV4-1
CASSQDLKREQYF
>TRBJ2-7|TRBV6-4
CASSDCLCYEQYF
>TRBJ1-2|TRBV20-1
CSARPDRGNGYTF
>TRBJ2-1|TRBV4-1
CASSQDWTSGRGEQFF
>TRBJ2-5|TRBV20-1
CSARRKETQYF
>TRBJ2-3|TRBV12-3/TRBV12-4
CASSLNPVRTDTQYF
>TRBJ2-2|TRBV4-1
CASTPKGVQPNTGELFF
>TRBJ2-1|TRBV5-1
CASSLVGRGYNEQFF
>TRBJ1-1|TRBV5-1
CASSLGTGVSEAFF
>TRBJ1-1|TRBV5-1
CASSLVWGSSVNTEAFF
>TRBJ2-1|TRBV19
CASSIEGLFFNEQFF
>TRBJ1-5|TRBV5-1
CASRAGTSGNQPQHF
>TRBJ1-1|TRBV12-3/TRBV12-4
CASRGSGTGTPEAFF
>TRBJ1-1|TRBV9
CASSVGDREAFF
>TRBJ2-2|TRBV24-1
CATSDLQWGTGELFF
>TRBJ1-6|TRBV2
CASSEVGSNSPLHF
>TRBJ2-3|TRBV3-1
CASSHGADTQYF
>TRBJ1-3|TRBV10-3
CAISESWAGNTIYF
>TRBJ1-1|TRBV20-1
CSARDTRRTEAFF